This T cell receptor beta chain emerged from a study of immune evolution from preneoplasia to lung adenocarcinoma. Libraries were prepared by immunoSEQ multiplex PCR; TCRdb keeps only in-frame clonotypes and omits some of them. The sample comprises under 7,500 clones, around 80% of which are singletons, and about 6.3% rests with the top ten. Two lung cancer pathologists independently confirmed each histologic diagnosis. V gave up 4 bases and J gave up 8 bases; unmatched junction bases: 12. CDR1 and CDR2 from the germline V gene are SGHRS and YFSETQ. CDR3 size: 15 residues. The rearrangement uses TRBV5-1 and TRBJ1-2; 9 positions agree with TRBD1. The sample taken for sequencing was FFPE minimally invasive lung adenocarcinoma tissue. The receptor was derived from a person aged 45 to 69 with lung adenocarcinoma. CDR3 in amino acids: CASSPRQGGEEGYTF. Written as DNA, the CDR3 is TGCGCCAGCAGCCCCCGACAGGGGGGGGAGGAGGGCTACACCTTC.